The T cell receptor (beta chain) described here comes from a study of Graves' ophthalmopathy and Graves' hyperthyroidism. CDR3 size: 14 residues. CDR1 is SQVTM, CDR2 ANQGSEA, per germline. Trimming removed 3 bases from V and 7 bases from J, with 18 bases in between. Findings of the study overall: Among thyroid clonotypes expanded above 0.001 frequency, most also appeared in blood. Built on 13 signatures, a model told ophthalmopathy apart from stable hyperthyroidism with about 91% sensitivity and over 80% specificity.

PBMCs had their origin in fresh peripheral blood (roughly 9.3 ml). Amplification targeted the TCR beta CDR3 regions, with RNA transcripts as the source material. HTBI primers served in a first-round RT-PCR, which a second-round multiplex PCR followed. TCRdb re-called the multiplex PCR reads with MiXCR, one entry per CDR3 protein. The repertoire has 620,000 or so distinct CDR3 sequences, 22% of them found once; the top ten carry approximately 6.9%. This clonotype was recorded many times. Its specificity is unknown. The sample comprised peripheral blood. The chain is built from TRBV29-1 and TRBJ2-5, with D unclear. The TCR sequence derives from a young woman with stable Graves' hyperthyroidism. Some clones in this sample may be carry-over from other donors' samples. Here the CDR3 reads CSVEGYGDIVTQYF. DNA of the CDR3: TGCAGCGTTGAGGGTTATGGGGATATAGTGACCCAGTACTTC.